The clone carrying this T cell receptor beta chain appeared a single time. Its matching antigen is unknown. PCR amplification relied on 60 Vbeta primers (plus 13 Jbeta primers). Original handling: A follow-up analysis tallied about 88 million unique TCR beta chains, about 11 million shared. TCRdb keeps only in-frame clones here, not all; method: immunoSEQ multiplex PCR. V and J calls plus clone size are reproduced from that table; the DNA served to infer D and trimming. The repertoire holds under 200,000 clones, approximately 79% seen once, with 0.69% in the top ten. This specimen belongs to a study of cytomegalovirus exposure and HLA in healthy donors. Study-level findings and limits: A later analysis found TCR association rates differed by HLA locus, highest for DRB1 and lowest for HLA-C. The study listed 150 to 200 cytomegalovirus-associated TCR beta chains.

The CDR3 loop spans 17 amino acids. V was cut by 2 bases and J by 4 bases, with 17 bases left in between. Germline values: CDR1 LNHNV, CDR2 YYDKDF (reference sequence). The J gene is TRBJ1-4, the V gene TRBV15; D is uncertain. Material: PBMCs. The source is a woman in her thirties or forties in good health and CMV-seronegative. CDR3: CATSRTPTGRDNEKLFF. CDR3 bases: TGTGCCACCAGCAGAACTCCAACGGGAAGGGATAATGAAAAACTGTTTTTT. The whole variable domain, remainder taken from reference TRBV15 and TRBJ1-4, is DAMVIQNPRYQVTQFGKPVTLSCSQTLNHNVMYWYQQKSSQAPKLLFHYYDKDFNNEADTPDNFQSRRPNTSFCFLDIRSPGLGDTAMYLCATSRTPTGRDNEKLFFGSGTQLSVL.